The 26 T cell receptor beta chains reported below all come from one sample, sequenced in a study of neurological immune-mediated disorders. TCRdb re-called the 5' RACE reads with MiXCR, one entry per CDR3 protein. The sample consists of about 32,000 distinct CDR3 sequences, 3% to 4% of them appearing once. The sample consisted of PBMCs. These receptors all come from a man aged 25 to 40 with multiple sclerosis.

This clonotype was counted at least ten times. In DNA, the CDR3 is TGTGCCACCAGCAGAGACAGGGGCACTGAAGCTTTCTTT. Translating it yields CATSRDRGTEAFF. The V gene is TRBV15, the J gene TRBJ1-1, with a tentative D call TRBD1 (6 bases). The CDR3 is made up of 13 amino acids. The germline V gene encodes CDR1 LNHNV and CDR2 YYDKDF (reference sequence). V lost 0 bases, J lost 4 bases, and 6 bases lay in between.

The table lists this clonotype with many counts. The rearrangement links TRBV12-3 or TRBV12-4 to TRBJ2-5; D possibly corresponds to TRBD2 (6 bases). V lost 7 bases, J lost 4 bases, and 16 bases lay in between. This CDR3 has 14 residues. DNA for the CDR3: TGTGCCAGCATTCCAGGGACTGCCGGAGAGACCCAGTACTTC. Translated: CASIPGTAGETQYF.

This clonotype was recorded at least ten times. The rearrangement links TRBV12-3 or TRBV12-4 to TRBJ1-2; 8 nucleotides align to TRBD1. This CDR3 contains 12 residues. With V trimmed by 6 bases and J by 7 bases, 4 bases remained unmatched. CDR3 sequence: CASSRGQGGYTF. CDR3 coding DNA: TGTGCCAGCAGCCGAGGACAGGGTGGCTACACCTTC.

This clonotype was seen ten or more times. The CDR3 nucleotides are TGCAGTGCTCCGAAACCGACAGGGGGAAGAACAGATACGCAGTATTTT. Its translation is CSAPKPTGGRTDTQYF. The chain employs TRBV20-1 and TRBJ2-3, with TRBD1 matching 9 bases. V was clipped by 5 bases and J by 3 bases; unmatched bases: 12. This CDR3 is built from 16 residues. Germline CDR1 is DFQATT and CDR2 is SNEGSKA (reference sequence).

This clonotype showed up many times. The chain has TRBV27 and TRBJ2-5; D not resolved. V dropped 6 bases and J dropped 2 bases, with 13 bases sitting between them. CDR3 length: 14 amino acids. Germline-derived CDR1 and CDR2 are MNHEY and SMNVEV (reference sequence). The DNA for the CDR3 is TGTGCCAGCAGCACGTCGTGGAGTCAAGAGACCCAGTACTTC. Translated, it gives CASSTSWSQETQYF.

This clonotype occurred many times. J is TRBJ2-1 and V is TRBV7-2; 7 bases match TRBD2. Germline trimming cut 3 bases from V and 4 bases from J; bases unmatched to any gene: 12. This CDR3 is 17 amino acids long. The germline CDR1 and CDR2 sequences are SGHTA and FQGNSA. The CDR3 DNA reads TGTGCCAGCAGCTTTGCTTTTCGCGGGGGTTCATACAATGAGCAGTTCTTC. Encoded protein: CASSFAFRGGSYNEQFF. The full variable domain, completed using reference TRBV7-2 and TRBJ2-1, is GAGVSQSPSNKVTEKGKDVELRCDPISGHTALYWYRQSLGQGLEFLIYFQGNSAPDKSGLPSDRFSAERTGGSVSTLTIQRTQQEDSAVYLCASSFAFRGGSYNEQFFGPGTRLTVL.

This clonotype appeared many times. The V call is TRBV7-9, the J call TRBJ2-1; the match to TRBD2 covers 11 bases. V dropped 2 bases and J dropped 8; count of bases not matched to a gene: 8. This CDR3 is 16 amino acids long. The germline V gene has CDR1 SEHNR and CDR2 FQNEAQ (reference sequence). The CDR3 DNA reads as TGTGCCAGCAGCTTATTTGTAGCGGGAGGGGAGTATGAGCAGTTCTTC. Encoded protein: CASSLFVAGGEYEQFF.

This clonotype was recorded at least ten times. CDR3 protein: CASSSPGGQLNTGELFF. CDR3 DNA sequence: TGTGCCAGCAGTTCTCCCGGCGGTCAGTTGAACACCGGGGAGCTGTTTTTT. The chain employs TRBV6-5 and TRBJ2-2, with D unresolved. Trimming cost V 4 bases and J 1 base, with 16 bases left between them. The CDR3 loop spans 17 amino acids. In germline, CDR1 is MNHEY, CDR2 SVGAGI.

Concerning this clonotype itself: A much larger clone lies one base from this, so it may be a read error. J is TRBJ1-1 and V is TRBV27; tentative D call: TRBD1 (5 bases). Trimming pared 5 bases from V and 7 bases from J, leaving 11 bases between. The germline CDR1 and CDR2 sequences are MNHEY and SMNVEV (reference sequence). The CDR3 spans 12 residues. The CDR3 nucleotides read TGTGCCAGCAGTCCCTGGGACGATGAAGCTTTCTTT. This encodes CASSPWDDEAFF.

In its sample, this clonotype was seen many times. This chain links TRBV7-2 with TRBJ1-1; possibly TRBD1 for D (5 bases). Deletions cut 2 bases from V and 0 bases from J, with 7 bases between. Germline lookup yields CDR1 SGHTA and CDR2 FQGNSA. The CDR3 loop spans 14 amino acids. DNA for the CDR3: TGTGCCAGCAGCTTACCAGGGATGAACACTGAAGCTTTCTTT. It yields the protein CASSLPGMNTEAFF.

This clonotype has at least ten counts. This chain joins TRBV20-1 and TRBJ1-3, with D perhaps TRBD1 (6 bases). V lost 5 bases to trimming and J lost 4 bases, with 18 bases between them. Germline V gene lookup returns CDR1 DFQATT and CDR2 SNEGSKA (reference sequence). This CDR3 is 15 amino acids long. CDR3 sequence (DNA): TGCAGTGCTCGATTAAATACAGGGCCGGGAAACACCATATATTTT. Its translation: CSARLNTGPGNTIYF.

This clonotype was counted many times. The rearrangement links TRBV7-2 to TRBJ1-5; 9 positions agree with TRBD1. This CDR3 contains 16 residues. CDR1 is SGHTA, CDR2 FQGNSA, per germline. J was trimmed by 7 bases and V by 1 base; bases with no gene match: 8. CDR3 residues: CASSLEEQGARQPQHF. The CDR3 region has the DNA TGTGCCAGCAGCTTAGAGGAACAGGGGGCGCGACAGCCCCAGCATTTT.

This clonotype was detected many times. The chain has TRBV4-1 and TRBJ2-7, with TRBD1 matching over 10 bases. CDR1 MGHRA and CDR2 YSYEKL come from the germline V gene. This CDR3 is 17 amino acids long. V gave up 1 base and J gave up 3 bases; unmatched junction bases: 9. The CDR3 is CASSQGRAGQGSYEQYF. The CDR3 DNA follows: TGCGCCAGCAGCCAAGGGCGGGCGGGACAGGGGAGCTACGAGCAGTACTTC.

The sample holds many counts of this clonotype. This chain uses TRBV5-6 with TRBJ1-6, with D uncertain. The germline V gene has CDR1 SGHDT and CDR2 YYEEEE. There are 14 residues in the CDR3. Between the trimmed V and J ends, which lost 2 bases and 3 bases, there was a span of 6 bases. The CDR3 here is CASSFRGYNSPLHF. The DNA for the CDR3 is TGTGCCAGCAGCTTCCGGGGCTATAATTCACCCCTCCACTTT.

V is TRBV6-5 and J is TRBJ2-5; D possibly corresponds to TRBD2 (5 bases). The V gene lost 3 bases and the J gene lost 5 bases, with 16 bases spanning the gap. Germline V gene lookup returns CDR1 MNHEY and CDR2 SVGAGI. CDR3 size: 15 residues. DNA for the CDR3: TGTGCCAGCAGTTATGGTCGGGGTCTTGGGGAGACCCAGTACTTC. It is translated as CASSYGRGLGETQYF.

This clonotype was counted ten times or more. The CDR3 nucleotides read TGCGCCAGCAGCTGGGACGGGGGGAGAGAGCAGTACTTC. It encodes CASSWDGGREQYF. The V and J genes are TRBV5-1 and TRBJ2-7; 7 nucleotides match TRBD2. Germline assignment: CDR1 SGHRS and CDR2 YFSETQ. Trimming at V came to 3 bases and at J to 7 bases, leaving 7 bases not matched to a gene. This CDR3 is built from 13 residues.

The sample holds many counts of this clonotype. V and J are TRBV29-1 and TRBJ2-5, with D unclear. Germline V gene sequence: CDR1 SQVTM, CDR2 ANQGSEA. The CDR3 covers 12 residues. Trimming removed 4 bases from V and 4 bases from J, with 10 bases in between. The CDR3 here is CSVVSRRETQYF. The CDR3 DNA sequence: TGCAGCGTTGTTTCTAGACGAGAGACCCAGTACTTC.

The sample holds one count of this clonotype. This may arise from a read error, as a much more abundant clone is one base away. The chain links TRBV12-3 or TRBV12-4 to TRBJ2-1, with a weak D call TRBD1 (5 bases). The CDR3 has 14 residues. The V end was cut by 6 bases, the J end by 6 bases, with 15 bases between. CDR3 sequence (DNA): TGTGCCAGCAGCTCCGGAAGGGGTGTCAATGAGCAGTTCTTC. This codes for CASSSGRGVNEQFF.

This clonotype was counted a few times. J is TRBJ2-5 and V is TRBV7-2; a weak D match, TRBD2 (6 bases). The CDR3 runs 15 residues. V was cut by 4 bases and J by 1 base, with 13 bases left in between. Germline loops: CDR1 SGHTA, CDR2 FQGNSA. The CDR3 spells CASSWGERAQETQYF. The CDR3 coding sequence is TGTGCCAGCAGCTGGGGGGAGAGGGCCCAAGAGACCCAGTACTTC.

This clonotype was detected many times. V is TRBV9 and J is TRBJ2-1; D remains ambiguous. The length of the CDR3 is 14 residues. Trimming left V 0 bases short and J 5 bases short, with 9 bases between. Germline V gene lookup returns CDR1 SGDLS and CDR2 YYNGEE. The CDR3 reads CASSVDRKDNEQFF. In DNA, the CDR3 is TGTGCCAGCAGCGTAGACAGAAAAGACAATGAGCAGTTCTTC.

This clonotype was seen many times. This chain uses TRBV20-1 with TRBJ2-1; 7 bases match TRBD2. The V and J ends lost 3 bases and 8 bases, in that order; junction bases with no gene match: 7. The CDR3 contains 13 residues. CDR1 DFQATT and CDR2 SNEGSKA come from the germline V gene (reference sequence). The CDR3, as DNA: TGCAGTGCTAGTCGACTAGCTGTCGATGAGCAGTTCTTC. It yields the protein CSASRLAVDEQFF.

This clonotype was seen repeatedly, ten times or more. The chain has TRBV5-1 and TRBJ1-1, with 10 bases aligning to TRBD1. V lost 4 bases to trimming and J lost 5 bases; unmatched junction nucleotides: 8. Germline V gene sequence: CDR1 SGHRS, CDR2 YFSETQ. The CDR3 has 15 amino acids. CDR3 loop: CASSPDRGLGTEAFF. Here the CDR3 DNA reads TGCGCCAGCAGCCCGGACAGGGGGTTAGGAACTGAAGCTTTCTTT. The whole variable domain, remainder taken from reference TRBV5-1 and TRBJ1-1, is KAGVTQTPRYLIKTRGQQVTLSCSPISGHRSVSWYQQTPGQGLQFLFEYFSETQRNKGNFPGRFSGRQFSNSRSEMNVSTLELGDSALYLCASSPDRGLGTEAFFGQGTRLTVV.

The sample holds many counts of this clonotype. The chain links TRBV7-2 to TRBJ2-1, with D hard to call. The CDR3 has 14 amino acids. In germline, CDR1 is SGHTA, CDR2 FQGNSA. V lost 1 base to trimming and J lost 8 bases, with 12 bases between them. CDR3 coding DNA: TGTGCCAGCAGCTTAGACGGCACTCTAGATGAGCAGTTCTTC. Translated, it gives CASSLDGTLDEQFF.

There are many counts of this clonotype. This chain connects TRBV3-1 to TRBJ2-6; tentative D call: TRBD1 (6 bases). Germline V gives CDR1 LGHDT, CDR2 YNNKEL (reference sequence). Between the trimmed V and J ends, which lost 0 bases and 0 bases, there was a span of 12 bases. This CDR3 is 18 amino acids long. The CDR3 reads CASSQEWDTSSGANVLTF. The CDR3 DNA reads TGTGCCAGCAGCCAAGAATGGGACACAAGCTCTGGGGCCAACGTCCTGACTTTC.

This clonotype was counted at least ten times. The V and J genes are TRBV7-6 and TRBJ1-1; 7 bases align to TRBD1. Germline V lookup: CDR1 SGHVS, CDR2 FNYEAQ. This CDR3 region has 15 residues. V was clipped by 0 bases and J by 6 bases; unmatched bases: 7. In DNA, the CDR3 is TGTGCCAGCAGCTTAGCCCCTCAGGGGGTGGCTGAAGCTTTCTTT. This encodes CASSLAPQGVAEAFF.

This clonotype was observed at least ten times. V is TRBV10-3 and J is TRBJ2-1, with D perhaps matching TRBD2 (6 bases). The CDR3 spans 16 residues. V shed 2 bases and J shed 4 bases, with 15 bases lying between them. Germline assignment: CDR1 ENHRY and CDR2 SYGVKD. CDR3 in amino acids: CAISEAELGLYNEQFF. DNA of the CDR3: TGTGCCATCAGTGAGGCCGAGCTAGGACTATACAATGAGCAGTTCTTC.